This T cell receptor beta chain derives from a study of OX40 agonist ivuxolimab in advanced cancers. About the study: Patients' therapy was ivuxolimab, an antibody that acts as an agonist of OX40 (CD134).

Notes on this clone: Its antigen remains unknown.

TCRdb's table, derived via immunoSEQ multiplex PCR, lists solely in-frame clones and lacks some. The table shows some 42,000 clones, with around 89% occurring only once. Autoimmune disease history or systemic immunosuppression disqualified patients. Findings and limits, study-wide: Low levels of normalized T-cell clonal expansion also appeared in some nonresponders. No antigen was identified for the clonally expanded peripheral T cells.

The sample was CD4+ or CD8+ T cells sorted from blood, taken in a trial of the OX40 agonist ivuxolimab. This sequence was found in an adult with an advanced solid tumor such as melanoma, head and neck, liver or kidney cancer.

CDR3 loop: CASSFSGEWTDTQYF. Here the CDR3 DNA reads TGTGCCAGCAGTTTCTCGGGAGAATGGACAGATACGCAGTATTTT. This chain uses TRBV27 with TRBJ2-3; D might be TRBD2 (6 bases). The length of the CDR3 is 15 residues. Germline V gene sequence: CDR1 MNHEY, CDR2 SMNVEV (reference sequence). With 3 bases removed from V and 3 bases from J, the gap between germline ends came to 13 bases.